The subject of this entry is one T cell receptor (beta chain). This clonotype was counted at least ten times. Its antigen has not been determined. Base quality data are lacking; no much larger clone is found one base away. The data were taken from a study of early T cells in non-severe SARS-CoV-2 infection (TCRdb year 2021). Study-wide context: Bulk RNA from unsorted whole blood was used for TCR sequencing, so alpha and beta chains could not be paired.

Set within a cohort of healthcare workers in London, UK, this nested case-control study involved weekly PCR testing of nasopharyngeal swabs along with blood sampling. Between 23 and 31 March 2020, the week of the UK lockdown, healthcare workers were enrolled and then followed up weekly for as long as 16 weeks. V is reduced by 0 bases and J by 8 bases, leaving a spacing of 13 bases between them. In the germline V gene (reference sequence), CDR1 corresponds to GTSNPN and CDR2 to SVGIG. The CDR3 runs 13 amino acids, cysteine and phenylalanine included. Only the CDR3 DNA is retained, 39 bases long and in frame from the first base. The investigation overall reported the following: VDJdb matching was skewed toward anti-spike CD8 responses and likely underestimated virus-specific expansions by missing private and CD4 specificities.

Library preparation was by 5' RACE. TCRdb shows the sequencer as NextSeq 500. To correct for sequencing error and PCR bias, the TCR library protocol tagged individual cDNA molecules with unique molecular identifiers. TCR alpha and beta chains were both sequenced, and the abundances of alpha and beta sequences in each sample were closely correlated with each other. On the authors' methods: V gene, J gene and CDR3 annotation of TCR sequences was performed with Decombinator V4. Expanded TCRs were defined as changing significantly between any two time points under a Poisson model with p below 0.0001. TCR abundances were normalised to the total number of TCRs sequenced per sample and expressed as counts per million. MAIT TCRs were defined by TRAV1-2 paired with TRAJ12, TRAJ20 or TRAJ33, and iNKT TCRs by TRAV10 paired with TRAJ18. VDJdb, accessed on 1 November 2021, was searched for TCRs annotated for CMV, EBV and SARS-CoV-2, and TCRs annotated for more than one antigen were excluded. TCRdb applied fastp at Q25 and MiXCR to the public reads, then kept only in-frame beta chains. Every CDR3 protein is listed once, alongside the most common genes and DNA of its rows. TCRdb's processing, not the study's, gives the V and J calls here. Counted in this sample were tens of thousands of distinct CDR3 sequences; around 6.5% of them appeared once. The ten most abundant clones make up about 3.6% of the sample.

The sequence links TRBV30 to TRBJ1-2; no D segment can be confidently identified. The TCR comes from an adult who was a healthcare worker with PCR-confirmed SARS-CoV-2 infection or an uninfected control (not recorded which). The source was whole blood, collected at baseline. The DNA sequence is TGTGCCTGGAGTGTACAGAGGAAGGTGGGCTACACCTTC. Translated, it reads CAWSVQRKVGYTF. When the CDR3 is completed using the reference TRBV30 and TRBJ1-2 genes on either side, the full variable domain is SQTIHQWPATLVQPVGSPLSLECTVEGTSNPNLYWYRQAAGRGLQLLFYSVGIGQISSEVPQNLSASRPQDRQFILSSKKLLLSDSGFYLCAWSVQRKVGYTFGSGTRLTVV.